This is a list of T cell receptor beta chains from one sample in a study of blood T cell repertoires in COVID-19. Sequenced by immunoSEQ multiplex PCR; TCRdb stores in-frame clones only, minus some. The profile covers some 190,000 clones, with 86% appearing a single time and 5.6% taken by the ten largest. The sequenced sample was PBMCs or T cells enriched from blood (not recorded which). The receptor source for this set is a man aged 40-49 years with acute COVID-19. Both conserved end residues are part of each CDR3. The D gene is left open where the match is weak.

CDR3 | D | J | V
CATSESDRESTEAFF | . | TRBJ1-1 | TRBV24-1
CAVGPNRVSNQPQHF | . | TRBJ1-5 | TRBV19
CASSLGLPGPGEGGNTIYF | . | TRBJ1-3 | TRBV7-9
CASIFRTKNTEAFF | . | TRBJ1-1 | TRBV28
CASSQLWTGTYEQYF | TRBD1 | TRBJ2-7 | TRBV23-1
CASSWEGGGYTF | . | TRBJ1-2 | TRBV11-3
CASQITGTGELFF | . | TRBJ2-2 | TRBV6-5
CASSEMGTGREKLFF | TRBD1 | TRBJ1-4 | TRBV25-1
CASSSRLIANYGYTF | . | TRBJ1-2 | TRBV11-2
CASSTDRGSGYTF | TRBD1 | TRBJ1-2 | TRBV28
CASSLGAHHPSNEQFF | . | TRBJ2-1 | TRBV7-8
CASSQEVSADTQYF | . | TRBJ2-3 | TRBV4-1
CASSIDRGLRQETQYF | . | TRBJ2-5 | TRBV19
CATSDPTGGDYEQYF | . | TRBJ2-7 | TRBV24-1
CANLPPRVSADTQYF | . | TRBJ2-3 | TRBV2
CASSLMGVSRLFF | . | TRBJ2-2 | TRBV12-3/TRBV12-4
CASRKRQTSNQPQHF | . | TRBJ1-5 | TRBV28
CASQRGLAAYNEQFF | . | TRBJ2-1 | TRBV19
CASSLFVGQGRYGNQPQHF | TRBD1 | TRBJ1-5 | TRBV28
CASSNRQGGGYTF | TRBD1 | TRBJ1-2 | TRBV9
CASSLWGLVGTDTGELFF | TRBD1 | TRBJ2-2 | TRBV11-2
CASRYKPGQEADTQYF | TRBD1 | TRBJ2-3 | TRBV10-1
CASIRQGRNTIYF | TRBD1 | TRBJ1-3 | TRBV2
CASTTSGGPNKNIQYF | . | TRBJ2-4 | TRBV21-1
CSASPSVHEQYF | . | TRBJ2-7 | TRBV20-1
CASSIRRFSPTDTQYF | . | TRBJ2-3 | TRBV27
CASSAETGGLNQPQHF | TRBD1 | TRBJ1-5 | TRBV2
CSAPSKETQYF | . | TRBJ2-5 | TRBV20-1
CAISELAGVLGNEQFF | TRBD2 | TRBJ2-1 | TRBV10-3
CASSLDPVSGSSTDTQYF | TRBD2 | TRBJ2-3 | TRBV5-1
CAWSRLNEKLFF | . | TRBJ1-4 | TRBV30
CASRPLRRSLDEDTQYF | . | TRBJ2-3 | TRBV2
CASSLLLAYEQYF | . | TRBJ2-7 | TRBV5-8
CASSQDFVAGVYNEQFF | TRBD2 | TRBJ2-1 | TRBV3-1/TRBV3-2
CASTSSTYNEQFF | . | TRBJ2-1 | TRBV11-3